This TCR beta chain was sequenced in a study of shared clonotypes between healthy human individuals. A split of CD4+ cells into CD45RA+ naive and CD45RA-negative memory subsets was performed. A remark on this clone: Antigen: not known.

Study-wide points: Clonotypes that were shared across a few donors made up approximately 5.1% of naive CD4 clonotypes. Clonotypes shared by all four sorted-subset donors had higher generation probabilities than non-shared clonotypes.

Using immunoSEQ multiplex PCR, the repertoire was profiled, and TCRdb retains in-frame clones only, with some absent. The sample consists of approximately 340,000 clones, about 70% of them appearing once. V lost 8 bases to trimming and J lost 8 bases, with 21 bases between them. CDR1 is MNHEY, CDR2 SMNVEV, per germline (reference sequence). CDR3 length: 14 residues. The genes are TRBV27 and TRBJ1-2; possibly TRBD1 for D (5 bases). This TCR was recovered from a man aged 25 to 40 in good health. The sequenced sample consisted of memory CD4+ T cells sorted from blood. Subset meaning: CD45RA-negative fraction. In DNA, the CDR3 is TGTGCCAGCGGACCCCTTACGGGGCGCCGAGGCTACACCTTC. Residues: CASGPLTGRRGYTF.